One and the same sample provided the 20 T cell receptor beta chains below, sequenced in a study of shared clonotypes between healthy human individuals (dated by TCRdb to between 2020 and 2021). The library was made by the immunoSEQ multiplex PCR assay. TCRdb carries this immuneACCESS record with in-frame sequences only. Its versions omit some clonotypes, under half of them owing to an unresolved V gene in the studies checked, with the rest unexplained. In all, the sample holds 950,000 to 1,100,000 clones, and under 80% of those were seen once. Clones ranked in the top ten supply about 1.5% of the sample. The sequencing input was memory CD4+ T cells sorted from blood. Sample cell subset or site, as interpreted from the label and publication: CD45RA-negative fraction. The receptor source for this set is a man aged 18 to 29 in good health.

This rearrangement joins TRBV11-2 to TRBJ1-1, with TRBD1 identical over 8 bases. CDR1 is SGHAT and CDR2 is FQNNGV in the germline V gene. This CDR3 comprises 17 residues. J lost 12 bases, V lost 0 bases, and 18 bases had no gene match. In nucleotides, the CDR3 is TGTGCCAGCAGCTTAGAGTTGTCCCGAGGGACAGGTCTCGCAACTTTCTTT. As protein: CASSLELSRGTGLATFF.

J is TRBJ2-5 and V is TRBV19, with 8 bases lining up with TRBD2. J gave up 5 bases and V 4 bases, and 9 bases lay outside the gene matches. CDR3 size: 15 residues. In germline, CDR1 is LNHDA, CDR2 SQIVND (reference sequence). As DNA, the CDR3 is TGTGCCAGTAGTAGTCAACTAGCGGTGTGGGAGACCCAGTACTTC. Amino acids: CASSSQLAVWETQYF.

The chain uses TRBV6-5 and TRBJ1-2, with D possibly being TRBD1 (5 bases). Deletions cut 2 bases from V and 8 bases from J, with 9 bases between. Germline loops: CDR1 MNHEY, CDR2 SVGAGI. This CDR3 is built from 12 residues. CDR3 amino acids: CASSYGGTGYTF. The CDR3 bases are TGTGCCAGCAGTTACGGAGGGACCGGCTACACCTTC.

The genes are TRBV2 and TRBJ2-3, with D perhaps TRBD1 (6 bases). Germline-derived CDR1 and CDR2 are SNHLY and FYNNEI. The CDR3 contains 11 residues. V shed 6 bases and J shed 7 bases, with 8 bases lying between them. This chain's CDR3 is CASSDRNTQYF. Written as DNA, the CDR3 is TGTGCCAGCAGCGACAGGAATACGCAGTATTTT. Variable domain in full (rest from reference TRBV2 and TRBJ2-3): EPEVTQTPSHQVTQMGQEVILRCVPISNHLYFYWYRQILGQKVEFLVSFYNNEISEKSEIFDDQFSVERPDGSNFTLKIRSTKLEDSAMYFCASSDRNTQYFGPGTRLTVL.

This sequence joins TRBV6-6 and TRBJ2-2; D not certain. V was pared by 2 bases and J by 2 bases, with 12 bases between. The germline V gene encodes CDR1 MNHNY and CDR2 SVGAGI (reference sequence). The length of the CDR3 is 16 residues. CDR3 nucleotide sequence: TGTGCCAGCAGTTACGGGCAGATACTAAACACCGGGGAGCTGTTTTTT. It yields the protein CASSYGQILNTGELFF.

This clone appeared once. The CDR3 protein is CASSLLGGQRTDTQYF. CDR3 sequence (DNA): TGTGCCAGCAGCTTACTTGGGGGCCAACGCACAGATACGCAGTATTTT. The J gene is TRBJ2-3, the V gene TRBV7-2, with D possibly matching TRBD1 (6 bases). Germline-derived CDR1 and CDR2 are SGHTA and FQGNSA. V was trimmed by 2 bases and J by 1 base, leaving 13 bases between them. CDR3 length equals 16 residues. Supplemented by reference TRBV7-2 and TRBJ2-3, the full variable domain reads GAGVSQSPSNKVTEKGKDVELRCDPISGHTALYWYRQSLGQGLEFLIYFQGNSAPDKSGLPSDRFSAERTGGSVSTLTIQRTQQEDSAVYLCASSLLGGQRTDTQYFGPGTRLTVL.

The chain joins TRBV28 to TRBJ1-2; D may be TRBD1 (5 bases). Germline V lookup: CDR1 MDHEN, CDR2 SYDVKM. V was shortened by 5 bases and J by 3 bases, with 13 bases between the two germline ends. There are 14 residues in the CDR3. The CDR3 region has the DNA TGTGCCAGCAGTATCCCGACAGAGTACTATGGCTACACCTTC. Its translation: CASSIPTEYYGYTF.

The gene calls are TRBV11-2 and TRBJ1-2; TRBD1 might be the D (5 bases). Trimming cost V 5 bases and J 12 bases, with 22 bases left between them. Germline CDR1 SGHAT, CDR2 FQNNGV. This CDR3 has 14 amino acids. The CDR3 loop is CASSTESLTEEHTF. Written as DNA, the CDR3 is TGTGCCAGCAGCACCGAATCGTTGACAGAAGAGCACACCTTC.

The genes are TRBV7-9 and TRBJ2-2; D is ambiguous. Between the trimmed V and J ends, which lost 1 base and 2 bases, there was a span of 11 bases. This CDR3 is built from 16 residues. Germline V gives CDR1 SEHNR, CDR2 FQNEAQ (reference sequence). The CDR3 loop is CASSLVSKINTGELFF. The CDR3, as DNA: TGTGCCAGCAGCTTAGTGAGCAAGATTAACACCGGGGAGCTGTTTTTT.

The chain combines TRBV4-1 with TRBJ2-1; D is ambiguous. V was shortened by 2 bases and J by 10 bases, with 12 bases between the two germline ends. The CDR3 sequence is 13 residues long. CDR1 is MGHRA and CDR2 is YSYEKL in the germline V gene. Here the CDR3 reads CASSQHSALEQFF. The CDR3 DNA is TGCGCCAGCAGCCAACATTCGGCACTGGAGCAGTTCTTC.

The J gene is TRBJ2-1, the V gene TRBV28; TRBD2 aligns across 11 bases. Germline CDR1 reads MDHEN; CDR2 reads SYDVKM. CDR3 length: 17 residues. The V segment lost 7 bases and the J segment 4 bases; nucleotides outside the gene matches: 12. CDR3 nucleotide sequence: TGTGCCAGCACCTCCTTGGGACTAGCGGAGACATACAATGAGCAGTTCTTC. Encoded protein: CASTSLGLAETYNEQFF.

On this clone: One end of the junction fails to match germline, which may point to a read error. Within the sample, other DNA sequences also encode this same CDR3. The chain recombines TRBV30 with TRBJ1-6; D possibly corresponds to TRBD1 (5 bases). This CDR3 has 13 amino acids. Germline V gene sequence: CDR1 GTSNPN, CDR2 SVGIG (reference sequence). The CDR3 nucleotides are TGTGCCTGGGGGACTGACTATAATTCGCCCCTCCACTTT. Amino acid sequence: CAWGTDYNSPLHF.

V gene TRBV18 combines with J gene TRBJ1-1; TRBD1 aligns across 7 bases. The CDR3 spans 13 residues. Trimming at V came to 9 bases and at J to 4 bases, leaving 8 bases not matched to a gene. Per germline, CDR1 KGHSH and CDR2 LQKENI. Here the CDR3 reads CASMSGQLTEAFF. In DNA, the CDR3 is TGTGCCAGTATGTCGGGACAGCTCACTGAAGCTTTCTTT.

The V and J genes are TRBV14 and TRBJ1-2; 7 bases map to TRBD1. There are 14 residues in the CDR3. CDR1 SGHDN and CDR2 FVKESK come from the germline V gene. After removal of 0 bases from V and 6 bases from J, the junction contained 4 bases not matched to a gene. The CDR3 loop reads CASSQDRGLDGYTF. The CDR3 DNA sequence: TGTGCCAGCAGCCAAGATAGGGGGCTGGATGGCTACACCTTC.

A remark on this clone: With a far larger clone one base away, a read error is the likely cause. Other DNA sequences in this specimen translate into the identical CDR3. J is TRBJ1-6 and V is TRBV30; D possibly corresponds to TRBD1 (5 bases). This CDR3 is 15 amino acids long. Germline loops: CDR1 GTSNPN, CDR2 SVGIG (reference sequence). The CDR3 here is CAWSTSSGRRSPLHF. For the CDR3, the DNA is TGTGCCTGGAGTACTTCGTCAGGGAGAAGGTCACCCCTTCACTTT.

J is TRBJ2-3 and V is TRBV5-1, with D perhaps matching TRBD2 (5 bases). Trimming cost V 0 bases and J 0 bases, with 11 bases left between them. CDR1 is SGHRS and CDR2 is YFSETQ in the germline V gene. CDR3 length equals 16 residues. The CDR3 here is CASSLEGAPSTDTQYF. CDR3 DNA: TGCGCCAGCAGCTTGGAGGGAGCCCCTAGCACAGATACGCAGTATTTT.

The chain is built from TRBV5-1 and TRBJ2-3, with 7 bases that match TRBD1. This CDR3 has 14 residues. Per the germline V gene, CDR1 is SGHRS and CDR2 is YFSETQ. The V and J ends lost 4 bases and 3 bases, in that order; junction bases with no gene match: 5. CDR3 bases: TGCGCCAGCAGCCGAGGGGGCGCAACAGATACGCAGTATTTT. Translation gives CASSRGGATDTQYF.

CDR3 loop: CASSLWGGVAQYF. The CDR3 DNA follows: TGTGCCAGCAGCTTGTGGGGCGGGGTGGCCCAGTACTTC. V and J are TRBV5-6 and TRBJ2-5; tentatively, D is TRBD2 (6 bases). Germline CDR1 is SGHDT and CDR2 is YYEEEE. Trimming cost V 1 base and J 9 bases, with 13 bases left between them. The CDR3 covers 13 residues. The full variable domain, its missing parts supplied by reference TRBV5-6 and TRBJ2-5, is DAGVTQSPTHLIKTRGQQVTLRCSPKSGHDTVSWYQQALGQGPQFIFQYYEEEERQRGNFPDRFSGHQFPNYSSELNVNALLLGDSALYLCASSLWGGVAQYFGPGTRLLVL.

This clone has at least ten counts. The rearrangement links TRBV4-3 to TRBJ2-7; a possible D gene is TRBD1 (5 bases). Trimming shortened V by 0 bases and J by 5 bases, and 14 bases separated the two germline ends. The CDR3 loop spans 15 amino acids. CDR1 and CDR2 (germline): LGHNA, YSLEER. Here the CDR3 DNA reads TGCGCCAGCAGCCAAGAGGGCAGGGTGTCGGACGAGCAGTACTTC. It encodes CASSQEGRVSDEQYF.

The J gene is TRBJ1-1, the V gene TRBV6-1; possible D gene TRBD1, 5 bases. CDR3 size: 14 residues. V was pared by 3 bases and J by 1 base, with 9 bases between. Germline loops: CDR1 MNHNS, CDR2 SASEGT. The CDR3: CASSEGGKNTEAFF. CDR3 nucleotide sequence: TGTGCCAGCAGTGAGGGGGGAAAGAACACTGAAGCTTTCTTT.